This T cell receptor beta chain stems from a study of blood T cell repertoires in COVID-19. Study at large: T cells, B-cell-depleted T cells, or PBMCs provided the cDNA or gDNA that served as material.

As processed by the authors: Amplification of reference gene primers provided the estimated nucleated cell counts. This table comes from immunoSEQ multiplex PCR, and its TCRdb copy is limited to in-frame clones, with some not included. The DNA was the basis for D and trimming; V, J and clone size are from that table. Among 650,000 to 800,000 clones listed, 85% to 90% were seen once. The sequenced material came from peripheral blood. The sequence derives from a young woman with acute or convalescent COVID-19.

This chain's CDR3 is CASSGQGAENTEAFF. The CDR3 region has the DNA TGTGCCAGCAGTGGACAGGGGGCCGAGAACACTGAAGCTTTCTTT. The rearrangement links TRBV2 to TRBJ1-1, with TRBD1 matching 10 bases. Germline CDR1 and CDR2: SNHLY and FYNNEI. The CDR3 extends over 15 amino acids. V was pared by 4 bases and J by 1 base, with 3 bases of the junction left unmatched.